What follows is one T cell receptor (beta chain) and its context. This sample is part of a study of blood T cell repertoires in COVID-19. The length of the CDR3 is 14 residues. Germline CDR1 is SGHTA and CDR2 is FQGNSA. Trimming left V 2 bases short and J 9 bases short, with 14 bases between. The table came from immunoSEQ multiplex PCR; TCRdb's copy has only in-frame clones and leaves some out. Of about 120,000 clones listed, around 87% are singletons. The TCR was taken from a woman between 45 and 60 years old with acute or convalescent COVID-19. The sample taken for sequencing was peripheral blood. V is TRBV7-2 and J is TRBJ1-5; tentative D call: TRBD1 (6 bases). CDR3 DNA: TGTGCCAGCAGCTTACAGGGGCAAGGGGCGCCCCAGCATTTT. It translates to CASSLQGQGAPQHF.